These T cell receptor beta chains were read from a single sample in a study of T cell responses to AZD1222 COVID-19 vaccine. Measured with immunoSEQ multiplex PCR; TCRdb has only the in-frame clones, and not every one. The sample consists of around 170,000 clones, 70% to 90% of them appearing once. The sequencing here drew on peripheral blood, taken 28 days after the second AZD1222 dose. The source is an adult who received the AZD1222 COVID-19 vaccine. CDR3s include the opening cysteine and the closing phenylalanine or tryptophan. A D gene is named only where the DNA matches it firmly. The size field is filled for only some rows; it gives once, few, many or a size class.

TRBD1 TRBJ1-3 15 - TRBV7-2 CASSIGQGGGNTIYF TGTGCCAGCAGCATCGGACAGGGAGGAGGAAACACCATATATTTT
- TRBJ2-2 14 - TRBV9 CASSVEPDTGELFF TGTGCCAGCAGCGTAGAACCGGACACCGGGGAGCTGTTTTTT
- TRBJ2-3 15 - TRBV5-1 CASSSLQYSTDTQYF TGCGCCAGCAGCTCATTACAATATAGCACAGATACGCAGTATTTT
- TRBJ2-7 14 once TRBV6-5 CASGQGTLSYEQYF TGTGCCAGCGGGCAGGGGACCCTCTCCTACGAGCAGTACTTC
- TRBJ1-2 13 - TRBV10-3 CAISERVNYGYTF TGTGCCATCAGTGAAAGGGTGAACTATGGCTACACCTTC
- TRBJ2-3 10 - TRBV19 CASLGDTQYF TGTGCCAGCCTGGGAGATACGCAGTATTTT
- TRBJ2-5 14 - TRBV5-1 CASNNEGYQETQYF TGCGCCAGCAACAATGAGGGGTACCAAGAGACCCAGTACTTC
- TRBJ1-1 13 - TRBV18 CASSPRGNTEAFF TGTGCCAGCTCACCACGGGGTAACACTGAAGCTTTCTTT
- TRBJ1-3 12 few TRBV12-3/TRBV12-4 CASSYSGNTIYF TGTGCCAGCAGTTACAGTGGAAACACCATATATTTT
- TRBJ2-7 13 - TRBV7-9 CASSRDVDYEQYF TGTGCCAGCAGCCGGGACGTTGACTACGAGCAGTACTTC
- TRBJ1-1 13 - TRBV12-3/TRBV12-4 CASSLPANTEAFF TGTGCCAGCAGTCTCCCGGCGAACACTGAAGCTTTCTTT
TRBD2 TRBJ2-7 18 - TRBV10-2 CASNDLGTSGGASGEQYF TGCGCCAGCAACGATCTTGGGACTAGCGGGGGGGCCTCAGGTGAGCAGTACTTC
- TRBJ1-5 16 - TRBV30 CAWGENHGLGNQPQHF TGTGCCTGGGGGGAAAACCACGGACTGGGCAATCAGCCCCAGCATTTT
- TRBJ2-7 15 - TRBV6-5 CASSYVGQGEYEQYF TGTGCCAGCAGTTACGTCGGTCAGGGAGAATACGAGCAGTACTTC
- TRBJ2-7 14 - TRBV18 CASSPRSVSYEQYF TGTGCCAGCTCACCCAGATCGGTATCCTACGAGCAGTACTTC
- TRBJ1-1 15 - TRBV3-1/TRBV3-2 CASSQEPLLNTEAFF TGTGCCAGCAGCCAAGAACCTCTCCTAAACACTGAAGCTTTCTTT
- TRBJ2-3 14 - TRBV7-6 CASSLDRVPDTQYF TGTGCCAGCAGCTTAGACAGGGTCCCAGATACGCAGTATTTT
- TRBJ2-3 13 - TRBV9 CASSVASTDTQYF TGTGCCAGCAGCGTAGCTAGCACAGATACGCAGTATTTT
TRBD1 TRBJ2-7 15 once TRBV9 CASSARQGALYEQYF TGTGCCAGCAGCGCAAGACAGGGGGCCCTCTACGAGCAGTACTTC
- TRBJ2-5 10 - TRBV29-1 CSVSDATQYF TGCAGCGTCTCGGACGCGACCCAGTACTTC
- TRBJ1-2 15 - TRBV7-2 CASSLQLGLNYGYTF TGTGCCAGCAGCTTACAGCTTGGCCTTAACTATGGCTACACCTTC
TRBD1 TRBJ1-1 15 - TRBV6-5 CASSRPTGLNTEAFF TGTGCCAGCAGTCGCCCGACAGGGTTGAACACTGAAGCTTTCTTT
TRBD1 TRBJ1-3 16 - TRBV19 CASTQDRDRAGNTIYF TGTGCCAGTACCCAGGACCGGGACAGGGCTGGAAACACCATATATTTT
- TRBJ2-1 11 - TRBV12-5 CASVRVNEQFF TGTGCTAGTGTCAGGGTTAATGAGCAGTTCTTC
- TRBJ1-2 15 few TRBV2 CASSEASPGVAGYTF TGTGCCAGCAGTGAAGCGAGTCCAGGCGTCGCGGGCTACACCTTC
- TRBJ2-7 12 - TRBV2 CASEGLSNEQYF TGTGCCAGCGAAGGACTCTCCAACGAGCAGTACTTC
TRBD1 TRBJ2-1 15 - TRBV7-6 CASSLGQGANNEQFF TGTGCCAGCAGCTTGGGACAGGGGGCTAACAATGAGCAGTTCTTC
TRBD2 TRBJ2-5 14 - TRBV30 CAWSGSSGGETQYF TGTGCCTGGAGTGGTAGTAGCGGGGGTGAGACCCAGTACTTC
- TRBJ2-7 16 - TRBV7-9 CASSQYWVSSSYEQYF TGTGCCAGCAGCCAATACTGGGTCTCCAGCTCCTACGAGCAGTACTTC
- TRBJ2-7 13 - TRBV11-3 CASSQSRGGEQYF TGTGCCAGCAGCCAGAGCAGGGGCGGCGAGCAGTACTTC
- TRBJ1-1 11 - TRBV20-1 CSASRFTEAFF TGCAGTGCTAGTCGCTTCACTGAAGCTTTCTTT
- TRBJ1-2 14 few TRBV5-5 CASSGGRGNYGYTF TGTGCCAGCAGCGGCGGCAGGGGCAACTATGGCTACACCTTC
- TRBJ1-6 13 - TRBV3-1/TRBV3-2 CASSQKGNSPLHF TGTGCCAGCAGCCAGAAGGGAAATTCACCCCTCCACTTT
- TRBJ1-5 14 - TRBV19 CASSVVERNQPQHF TGTGCCAGTAGTGTCGTCGAGCGCAATCAGCCCCAGCATTTT
- TRBJ1-5 13 - TRBV6-1 CASRGDSNQPQHF TGTGCCAGCAGGGGGGATAGCAATCAGCCCCAGCATTTT
- TRBJ1-5 15 - TRBV30 CAWSGAGRSNQPQHF TGTGCCTGGAGTGGGGCAGGGAGGAGCAATCAGCCCCAGCATTTT
- TRBJ1-1 13 once TRBV7-3 CAFITPGDTEAFF TGTGCCTTTATTACCCCAGGGGACACTGAAGCTTTCTTT
TRBD1 TRBJ2-2 14 - TRBV10-3 CAIRGTGQGGELFF TGTGCCATCAGAGGGACGGGACAGGGCGGGGAGCTGTTTTTT
- TRBJ2-2 14 - TRBV6-5 CASRDTTVTGELFF TGTGCCAGCAGGGATACAACAGTTACCGGGGAGCTGTTTTTT
- TRBJ2-3 15 - TRBV29-1 CSVEAMVGRGDTQYF TGCAGCGTTGAAGCTATGGTGGGGCGTGGGGATACGCAGTATTTT
TRBD1 TRBJ2-2 14 - TRBV10-1 CASSRTGNTGELFF TGCGCCAGCAGTAGGACAGGGAACACCGGGGAGCTGTTTTTT
- TRBJ2-7 15 - TRBV6-5 CASRVLQGWSYEQYF TGTGCCAGCAGAGTACTCCAGGGGTGGTCCTACGAGCAGTACTTC
- TRBJ2-7 14 - TRBV7-2 CASSPIGGGSEQYF TGTGCCAGCAGCCCCATAGGGGGGGGAAGTGAGCAGTACTTC